This TCR beta chain was documented in a study of T cells in Graves' hyperthyroidism and ophthalmopathy (dated by TCRdb to about 2019). With regard to the full study: Peripheral blood samples were taken at the time of initial diagnosis, prior to any treatment. To identify distinguishing TCR V-J signatures, a discovery cohort of 95 to 100 patients was used, comprising 40 to 45 with Graves' ophthalmopathy and around 60 with stable Graves' hyperthyroidism. An independent validation cohort of some 18 hyperthyroidism patients and about 16 patients who later progressed to ophthalmopathy tested prospective prediction of ophthalmopathy. For training and testing, the approximately 92 patients in the discovery cohort were randomly divided in a 7:3 ratio. Thyroid tissue and blood T-cell repertoires from about 6 Graves' hyperthyroidism patients were also compared in the study. Following sampling, methimazole starting at 30 mg daily was given to hyperthyroidism patients, and high-dose intravenous methylprednisolone was given to ophthalmopathy patients. According to the paper, TCR Vbeta CDR3 sequencing was carried out on around 140 peripheral blood samples, which came from 40 to 45 ophthalmopathy, 80 or so hyperthyroidism and about 17 progressor patients. Broad study findings and their caveats: Most expanded thyroid clonotypes (frequency above 0.001) were also found in blood, which suggests that blood repertoires may mirror thyroid immune responses. A 13 V-J signature model separated ophthalmopathy from stable hyperthyroidism, with just over 85% sensitivity and roughly 84% specificity in cross-validation and 80%/75% in testing. In validation, progression to ophthalmopathy was predicted by the model with more than 65% sensitivity and 72.22% specificity, a median of around 6.5 months before onset. No statistical method was used to set the sample size in advance, and investigators knew the group allocation.

From its cysteine to its phenylalanine, the CDR3 spans 20 amino acids. Of all the DNA, just the CDR3 is kept, 60 bases in frame from base 1. CDR1 LGHNA and CDR2 YSLEER are derived from the germline V gene. V has 0 bases trimmed and J has 4 bases trimmed; junction bases matching no gene number 14. The TCR beta CDR3 regions were amplified from RNA transcripts. For the first round of RT-PCR on the TCR CDR3, the HTBI primer set was used together with the Qiagen OneStep RT-PCR kit. A second multiplex PCR round built the libraries, followed by size selection and purification. Paired-end sequencing of the libraries was performed with 100 bp reads on an Illumina HiSeq2000. In the authors' own workflow: SOAPnuke was used to process the raw data, removing reads that contained adapters or uncalled bases, had a mean Phred below 15, or lacked an exact match to the constant primer or identifier. High-quality paired reads were merged with COPE v1.2.5, and unique nucleotide sequences were defined as clonotypes. MiTCR v1.1 was used to align clonotypes to the IMGT TRBV, TRBD and TRBJ reference segments. Only V-J combinations with frequency above 0.0001, covering about 99% of repertoires, were analysed. The TCS score was defined as the ratio of F50 (clonal expansion) to E x V (chaos), calculated using BLOSUM62-based TCRdist between CDR3 peptides within each V-J. Welch's t-statistics and random forest reduced 500 to 550 V-J features to some 14, which were used in a naive Bayes classifier (R e1071). The public reads were quality trimmed at Q25 with fastp and then assembled into clones with MiXCR by TCRdb, keeping productive beta chains. Rows are unified per CDR3 protein, each entry keeping the most common DNA and genes. What appears here as the V and J calls and clone size reflects TCRdb's work, not the paper's. This sample holds 250,000 to 300,000 distinct CDR3 sequences; about 15% were observed only once. The ten largest clones take up approximately 60% of the sample.

This clonotype was seen a few times. Its specific antigen is unknown. Per-base quality was not reported, and no clone a single base away is much larger than it. Ophthalmopathy patients had moderately to severely active disease, Clinical Activity Score of at least 3, NOSPECS grade of at least 4, and duration under 3 months. Exclusion was applied to patients with uncontrolled infections, other autoimmune diseases, pregnancy or lactation. Diagnoses were established on the basis of clinical symptoms, serum thyroxine and TRAb, thyroid ultrasound, and orbital computed tomography. PBMCs were separated from under 12 ml of fresh peripheral blood using Ficoll-Paque density gradient centrifugation. Total RNA was extracted using Trizol reagent, and RNA quality was assessed on an Agilent 2100 Bioanalyzer.

The receptor was isolated from a woman aged 55-70 years with Graves' ophthalmopathy. Recombination connected TRBV4-3 to TRBJ1-6; TRBD1 aligns with 8 central bases. The sequenced material came from blood. Read as DNA, the sequence is TGCGCCAGCAGCCAAGATCGAATTCTGCAGGACAGGGCGTATAATTCACCCCTCCACTTT. Translated, it reads CASSQDRILQDRAYNSPLHF.